The subject of this entry is one T cell receptor (beta chain). The assay was immunoSEQ multiplex PCR, and TCRdb's table has in-frame clones only and misses some. This sample has 20,000 to 25,000 clones, with approximately 90% found just once. The data originate from a study of T cell changes during pregnancy in multiple sclerosis. V lost 4 bases to trimming and J lost 2 bases, with 15 bases between them. The CDR3 consists of 16 residues. Germline loops: CDR1 SGHVS, CDR2 FQNEAQ. The chain uses TRBV7-8 and TRBJ2-1; a possible D gene is TRBD1 (6 bases). The sequencing here drew on CD4+ T cells from peripheral blood mononuclear cells, taken in the third trimester of pregnancy. This clonotype was sampled from a female donor with multiple sclerosis, enrolled in a pregnancy study. The chain's CDR3 is CASSSYRVGTYNEQFF. CDR3 in DNA: TGTGCCAGCAGCTCCTACAGGGTTGGGACCTACAATGAGCAGTTCTTC.